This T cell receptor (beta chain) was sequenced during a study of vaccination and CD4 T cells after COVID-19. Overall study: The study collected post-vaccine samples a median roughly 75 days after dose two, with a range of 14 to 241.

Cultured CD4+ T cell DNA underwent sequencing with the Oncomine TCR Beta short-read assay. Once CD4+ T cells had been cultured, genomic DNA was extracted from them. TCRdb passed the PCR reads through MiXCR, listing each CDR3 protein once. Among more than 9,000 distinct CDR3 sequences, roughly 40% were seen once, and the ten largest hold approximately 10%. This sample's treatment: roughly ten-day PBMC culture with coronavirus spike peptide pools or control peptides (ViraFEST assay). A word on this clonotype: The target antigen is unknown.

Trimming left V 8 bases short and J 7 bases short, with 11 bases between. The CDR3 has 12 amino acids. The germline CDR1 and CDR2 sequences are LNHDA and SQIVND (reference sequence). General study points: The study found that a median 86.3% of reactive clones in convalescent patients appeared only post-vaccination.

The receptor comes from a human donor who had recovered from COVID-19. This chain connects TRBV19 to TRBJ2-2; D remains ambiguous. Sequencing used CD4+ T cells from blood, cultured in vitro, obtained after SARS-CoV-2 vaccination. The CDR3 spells CASSPWVGELFF. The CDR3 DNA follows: TGTGCCAGTTCCCCCTGGGTCGGGGAGCTGTTTTTT.